This T cell receptor (beta chain) was identified during a study of cytomegalovirus exposure and HLA in healthy donors. Per the germline V gene, CDR1 is ENHRY and CDR2 is SYGVKD. The V and J ends lost 3 bases and 4 bases respectively, with 13 bases between them. This CDR3 contains 14 residues. PCR involved 60 Vbeta and 13 Jbeta primers. Method: immunoSEQ multiplex PCR; TCRdb's copy keeps in-frame clones and lacks some. The sample's table shows fewer than 45,000 clones. Sequencing was done on a sample of PBMCs. The clonotype comes from a woman aged 30 to 39 in good health and CMV-seronegative. This rearrangement joins TRBV10-3 to TRBJ2-7; tentative D call: TRBD2 (5 bases). CDR3 sequence reads: CAISDPGTNYEQYF. CDR3 bases: TGTGCCATCAGTGACCCGGGAACCAATTACGAGCAGTACTTC.